This T cell receptor (beta chain) was profiled in a study of CD8+ T cells in alopecia areata. cDNA serving as the sequencing template came from extracted, reverse transcribed RNA. Clones were read by immunoSEQ multiplex PCR, and TCRdb kept only the in-frame ones, dropping some. The data contain approximately 140,000 clones, 87% of them seen just once; the ten biggest clones take up approximately 15%. The junction had 9 bases not matched to a gene; V was cut back by 7 bases and J by 1 base. The CDR3 is 14 residues long. Germline loops: CDR1 SQVTM, CDR2 ANQGSEA. Concerning this clone: The conserved phenylalanine or tryptophan is not found at the CDR3 terminus, so this likely reflects a read error.

The V call is TRBV29-1, the J call TRBJ1-1, with 7 nucleotides matching TRBD1. Sequences were derived from CD8+ T cells sorted from blood, sampled at week 0. This TCR came from a human donor with alopecia areata. DNA of the CDR3: TGCAGCGGTGTCCGACAGGGAGGGAACACTGAAGCTTTCTCT. It encodes CSGVRQGGNTEAFS.